This TCR beta chain was sequenced during a study of technical replicates of blood from a handful of donors. Germline assignment: CDR1 MNHEY and CDR2 SVGAGI. V was trimmed by 6 bases and J by 1 base, leaving 12 bases between them. This CDR3 has 14 residues. Only in-frame clones appear in the TCRdb table, and some are missing; sequencing was by immunoSEQ multiplex PCR. Here the sample spans more than 65,000 clones, roughly 94% being singletons. V gene TRBV6-5 combines with J gene TRBJ1-1; D not resolved. The source of this sequence is a human donor in good health. The sequencing input was T cells isolated from PBMCs. Here the CDR3 DNA reads TGTGCCAGCAGCTCCACAAGAACGAACACTGAAGCTTTCTTT. Encoded protein: CASSSTRTNTEAFF.